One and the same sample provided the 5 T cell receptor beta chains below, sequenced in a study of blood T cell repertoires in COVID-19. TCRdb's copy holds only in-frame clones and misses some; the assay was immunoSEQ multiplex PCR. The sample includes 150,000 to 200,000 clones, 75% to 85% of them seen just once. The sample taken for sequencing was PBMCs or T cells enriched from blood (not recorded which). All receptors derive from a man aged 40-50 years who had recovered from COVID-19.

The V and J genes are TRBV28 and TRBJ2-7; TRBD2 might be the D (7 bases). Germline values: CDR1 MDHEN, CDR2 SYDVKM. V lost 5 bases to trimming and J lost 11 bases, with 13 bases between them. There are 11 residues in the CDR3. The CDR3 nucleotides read TGTGCCAGCAGTACTCGGGGGGCCGAGTACTTC. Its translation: CASSTRGAEYF.

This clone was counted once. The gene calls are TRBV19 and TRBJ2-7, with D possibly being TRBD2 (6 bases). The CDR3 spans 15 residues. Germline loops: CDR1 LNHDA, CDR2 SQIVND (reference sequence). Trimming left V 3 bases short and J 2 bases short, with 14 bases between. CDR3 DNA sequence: TGTGCCAGTAGTATGGTATTAGCGGACCCCTACGAGCAGTACTTC. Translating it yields CASSMVLADPYEQYF.

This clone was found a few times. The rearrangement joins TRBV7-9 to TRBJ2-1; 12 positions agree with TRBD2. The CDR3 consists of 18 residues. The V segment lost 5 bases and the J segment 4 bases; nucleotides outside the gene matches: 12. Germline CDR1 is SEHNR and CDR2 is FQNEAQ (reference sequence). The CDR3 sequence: CASSPTLLAGGIYNEQFF. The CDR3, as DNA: TGTGCCAGCAGCCCAACCCTTCTAGCGGGGGGGATATACAATGAGCAGTTCTTC.

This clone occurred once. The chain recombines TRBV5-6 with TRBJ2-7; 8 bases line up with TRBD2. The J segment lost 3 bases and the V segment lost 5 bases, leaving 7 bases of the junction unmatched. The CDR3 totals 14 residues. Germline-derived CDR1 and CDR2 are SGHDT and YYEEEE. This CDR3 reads CASSSTGTSYEQYV. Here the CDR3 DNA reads TGTGCCAGCAGTTCTACCGGGACTAGCTACGAGCAGTACGTC.

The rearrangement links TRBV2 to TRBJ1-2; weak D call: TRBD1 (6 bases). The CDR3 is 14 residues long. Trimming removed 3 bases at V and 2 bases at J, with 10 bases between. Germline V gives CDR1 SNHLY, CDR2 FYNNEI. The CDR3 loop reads CASSDQGKNYGYTF. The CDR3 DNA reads TGTGCCAGCAGTGATCAGGGGAAAAACTATGGCTACACCTTC.